The clone carrying this T cell receptor (beta chain) was seen just once. These data are taken from a study of blood T cell repertoires in COVID-19. Study-wide context: Sites across the United States, Italy and Spain contributed samples from acute and convalescent COVID-19.

There are 11 residues in the CDR3. Germline CDR1 is SNHLY and CDR2 is FYNNEI. Deletions cut 6 bases from V and 7 bases from J, with 6 bases between. The protocol was immunoSEQ multiplex PCR, while the TCRdb copy is restricted to in-frame clones and leaves out a portion. The sample lists tens of thousands of clones; roughly 89% were seen once. The TCR comes from a woman aged 45-60 years with acute or convalescent COVID-19. What was sequenced was peripheral blood. The gene calls are TRBV2 and TRBJ1-4, with D uncertain. The CDR3 sequence is CASSPGEKLFF. The CDR3 nucleotides are TGTGCCAGCAGCCCAGGTGAAAAACTGTTTTTT.